The 6 T cell receptor beta chains below come from one sample, sequenced in a study of molecular identifiers for immune sequencing clone quantification. TCRdb independently ran MiXCR on the PCR reads; one entry per CDR3 protein. The table lists around 460,000 distinct CDR3 sequences, about 20% of them singletons. The sequencing input was naive CD8+ T cells from blood, with Jurkat cell RNA spiked in. Subset specified: FACS-sorted CD8+CD4-CCR7+CD45RA+ naive T cells. These receptors all stem from a human donor in good health. Some libraries in this study had Jurkat cell RNA spiked in.

V is TRBV7-9 and J is TRBJ2-7; no clear D. V was cut by 5 bases and J by 5 bases, with 13 bases left in between. This CDR3 region has 13 residues. Germline assignment: CDR1 SEHNR and CDR2 FQNEAQ (reference sequence). The CDR3 loop reads CASSPASWDEQYF. CDR3 in DNA: TGTGCCAGCAGCCCTGCCTCGTGGGACGAGCAGTACTTC. The whole variable domain, remainder taken from reference TRBV7-9 and TRBJ2-7, is DTGVSQNPRHKITKRGQNVTFRCDPISEHNRLYWYRQTLGQGPEFLTYFQNEAQLEKSRLLSDRFSAERPKGSFSTLEIQRTEQGDSAMYLCASSPASWDEQYFGPGTRLTVT.

This clonotype was observed a few times. The chain joins TRBV15 to TRBJ2-2; D gene uncertain. Trimming took 3 bases from V and 2 from J, leaving 4 bases between them. Per the germline V gene, CDR1 is LNHNV and CDR2 is YYDKDF (reference sequence). The CDR3 contains 13 residues. This CDR3 reads CATSSLNTGELFF. The DNA for the CDR3 is TGTGCCACCAGCAGCCTCAACACCGGGGAGCTGTTTTTT.

This clonotype was seen only a few times. The rearrangement links TRBV19 to TRBJ2-1, with 8 bases lining up with TRBD2. The CDR3 consists of 16 residues. Germline CDR1 and CDR2: LNHDA and SQIVND (reference sequence). V shed 7 bases, J shed 3 bases, and the junction held 11 bases outside the gene matches. CDR3 sequence reads: CASKWSAGGSYNEQFF. The DNA of the CDR3 is TGTGCCAGTAAGTGGTCGGCGGGAGGAAGCTACAATGAGCAGTTCTTC.

This clonotype has a count of ten or more. A read error may account for a junction end that differs from germline. The chain joins TRBV4-3 to TRBJ1-2; TRBD1 is a possible D gene (6 bases). CDR3 length equals 16 residues. CDR1 and CDR2 from the germline V gene are LGHNA and YSLEER. The CDR3 here is CASRQDVRGGSYGYTF. The CDR3 DNA is TGCGCCAGCAGACAAGATGTCAGGGGCGGGAGCTATGGCTACACCTTC.

CDR3 sequence: CASRYRDSQYF. In nucleotides, the CDR3 is TGTGCCAGCAGGTACCGGGACTCGCAGTATTTT. V gene TRBV6-5 combines with J gene TRBJ2-3; possibly TRBD2 for D (6 bases). Germline V gene data show CDR1 as MNHEY and CDR2 as SVGAGI. The CDR3 runs to 11 residues. The V gene lost 6 bases and the J gene lost 10 bases, with 11 bases spanning the gap.

V gene TRBV20-1 combines with J gene TRBJ2-1; D not resolved. The germline V gene has CDR1 DFQATT and CDR2 SNEGSKA (reference sequence). The CDR3 is made up of 14 amino acids. V was shortened by 1 base and J by 6 bases, with 13 bases between the two germline ends. The CDR3 here is CSARGQKVSNEQFF. In DNA form, the CDR3 reads TGCAGTGCTAGAGGCCAAAAAGTAAGCAATGAGCAGTTCTTC.